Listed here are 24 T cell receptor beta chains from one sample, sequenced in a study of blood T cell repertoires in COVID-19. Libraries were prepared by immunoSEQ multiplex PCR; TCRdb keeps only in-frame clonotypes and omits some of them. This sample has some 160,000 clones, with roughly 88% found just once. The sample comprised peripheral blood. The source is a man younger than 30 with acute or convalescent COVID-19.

Here the CDR3 DNA reads TGTGCCACCGGGCCCGGGGATCTAAACTATGGCTACACCTTC. Translating it yields CATGPGDLNYGYTF. This chain connects TRBV24-1 to TRBJ1-2; D unresolved. V shed 9 bases and J shed 2 bases, with 15 bases lying between them. CDR1 and CDR2 from the germline V gene are KGHDR and SFDVKD. CDR3 length: 14 amino acids.

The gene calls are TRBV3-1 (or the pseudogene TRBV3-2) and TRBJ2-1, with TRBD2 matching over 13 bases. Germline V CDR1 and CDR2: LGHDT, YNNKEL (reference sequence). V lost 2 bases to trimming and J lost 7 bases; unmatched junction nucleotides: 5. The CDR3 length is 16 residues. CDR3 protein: CASSQLGLAGTNEQFF. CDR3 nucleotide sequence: TGTGCCAGCAGCCAATTGGGACTAGCGGGAACGAATGAGCAGTTCTTC.

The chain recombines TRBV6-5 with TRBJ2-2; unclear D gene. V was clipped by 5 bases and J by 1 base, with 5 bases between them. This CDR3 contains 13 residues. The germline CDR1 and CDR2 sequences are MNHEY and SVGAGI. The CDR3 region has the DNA TGTGCCAGCAGTCTAGGGAACACCGGGGAGCTGTTTTTT. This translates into CASSLGNTGELFF.

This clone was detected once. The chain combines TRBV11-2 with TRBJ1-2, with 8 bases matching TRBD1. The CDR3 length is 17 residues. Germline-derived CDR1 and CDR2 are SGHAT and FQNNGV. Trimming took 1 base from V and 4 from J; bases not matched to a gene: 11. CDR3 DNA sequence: TGTGCCAGCAGCTTAGGCCCGGACAGGGTCCACCTCTATGGCTACACCTTC. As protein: CASSLGPDRVHLYGYTF.

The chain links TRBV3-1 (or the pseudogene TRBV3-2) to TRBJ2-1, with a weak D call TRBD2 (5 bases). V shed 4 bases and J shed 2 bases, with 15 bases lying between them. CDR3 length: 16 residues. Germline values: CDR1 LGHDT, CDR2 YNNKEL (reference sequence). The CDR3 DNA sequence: TGTGCCAGCAGCCTGCGTGGAGGCCTTACCTACAATGAGCAGTTCTTC. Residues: CASSLRGGLTYNEQFF.

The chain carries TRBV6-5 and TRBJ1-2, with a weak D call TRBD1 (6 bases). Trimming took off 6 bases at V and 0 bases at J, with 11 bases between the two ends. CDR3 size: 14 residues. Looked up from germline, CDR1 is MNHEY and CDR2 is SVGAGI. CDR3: CASRLQGANYGYTF. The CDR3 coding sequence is TGTGCCAGCAGGCTACAGGGAGCTAACTATGGCTACACCTTC.

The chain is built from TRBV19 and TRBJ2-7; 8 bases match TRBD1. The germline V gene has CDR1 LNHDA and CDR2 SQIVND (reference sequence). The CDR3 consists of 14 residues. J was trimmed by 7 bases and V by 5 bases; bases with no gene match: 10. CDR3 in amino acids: CASSDRTGRDEQYF. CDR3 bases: TGTGCCAGTAGTGATAGGACAGGGCGTGATGAGCAGTACTTC. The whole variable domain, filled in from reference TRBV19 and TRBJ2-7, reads DGGITQSPKYLFRKEGQNVTLSCEQNLNHDAMYWYRQDPGQGLRLIYYSQIVNDFQKGDIAEGYSVSREKKESFPLTVTSAQKNPTAFYLCASSDRTGRDEQYFGPGTRLTVT.

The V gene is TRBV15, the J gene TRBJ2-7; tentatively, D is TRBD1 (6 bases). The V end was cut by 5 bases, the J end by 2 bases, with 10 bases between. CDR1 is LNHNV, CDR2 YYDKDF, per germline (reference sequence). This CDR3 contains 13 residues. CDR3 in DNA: TGTGCCACCAGCCGGGACAAACCCTACGAGCAGTACTTC. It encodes CATSRDKPYEQYF.

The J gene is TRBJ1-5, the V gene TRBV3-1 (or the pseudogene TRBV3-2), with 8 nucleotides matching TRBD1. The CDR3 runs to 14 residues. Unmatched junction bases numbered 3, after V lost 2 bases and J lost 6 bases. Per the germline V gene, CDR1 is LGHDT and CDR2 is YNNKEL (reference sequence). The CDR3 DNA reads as TGTGCCAGCAGCCAACAGGGGGCAGGTCAGCCCCAGCATTTT. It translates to CASSQQGAGQPQHF.

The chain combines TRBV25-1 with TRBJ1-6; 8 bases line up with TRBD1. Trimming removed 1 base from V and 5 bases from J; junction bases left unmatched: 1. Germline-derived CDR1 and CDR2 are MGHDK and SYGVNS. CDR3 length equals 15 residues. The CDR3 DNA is TGTGCCAGCAGTGAATTGGACAGGGATAATTCACCCCTCCACTTT. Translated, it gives CASSELDRDNSPLHF.

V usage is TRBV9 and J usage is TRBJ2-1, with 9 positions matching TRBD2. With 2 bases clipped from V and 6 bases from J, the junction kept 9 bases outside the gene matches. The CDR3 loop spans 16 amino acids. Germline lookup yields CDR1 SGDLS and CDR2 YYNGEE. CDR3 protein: CASSVPRAGGSNEQFF. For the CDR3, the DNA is TGTGCCAGCAGCGTTCCTAGAGCGGGAGGAAGCAATGAGCAGTTCTTC.

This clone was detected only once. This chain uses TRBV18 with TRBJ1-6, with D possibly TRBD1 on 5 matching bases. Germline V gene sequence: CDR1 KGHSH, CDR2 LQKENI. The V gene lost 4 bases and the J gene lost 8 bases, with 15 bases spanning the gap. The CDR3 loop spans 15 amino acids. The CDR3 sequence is CASSQSQGTYSPLHF. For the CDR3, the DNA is TGTGCCAGCTCACAAAGCCAGGGTACCTATTCACCCCTCCACTTT.

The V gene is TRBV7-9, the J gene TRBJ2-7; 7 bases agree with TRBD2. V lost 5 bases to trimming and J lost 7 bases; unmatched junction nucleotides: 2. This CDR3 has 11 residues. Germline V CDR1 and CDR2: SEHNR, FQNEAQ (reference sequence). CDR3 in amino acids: CASSTGGEQYF. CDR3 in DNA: TGTGCCAGCAGCACGGGGGGAGAGCAGTACTTC.

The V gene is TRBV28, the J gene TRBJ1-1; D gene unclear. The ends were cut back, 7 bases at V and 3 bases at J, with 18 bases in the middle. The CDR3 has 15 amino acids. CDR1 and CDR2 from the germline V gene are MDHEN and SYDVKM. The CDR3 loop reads CASTETNPADTEAFF. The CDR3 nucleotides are TGTGCCAGCACCGAGACAAATCCAGCGGACACTGAAGCTTTCTTT.

The chain's CDR3 is CASSLSGLTGTGFRDTQYF. CDR3 nucleotides: TGTGCCAGCAGCTTGTCTGGTCTAACCGGGACAGGGTTTCGGGATACGCAGTATTTT. The V and J genes are TRBV5-5 and TRBJ2-3; 9 bases map to TRBD1. J lost 6 bases, V lost 1 base, and 18 bases had no gene match. Germline loops: CDR1 SGHKS, CDR2 YYEKEE (reference sequence). This CDR3 has 19 amino acids.

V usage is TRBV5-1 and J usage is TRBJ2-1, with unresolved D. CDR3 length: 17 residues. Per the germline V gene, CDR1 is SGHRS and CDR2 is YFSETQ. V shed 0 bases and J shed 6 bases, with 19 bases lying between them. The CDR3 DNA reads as TGCGCCAGCAGCTTGGCCCTCTTTATGTACGAGAGCAATGAGCAGTTCTTC. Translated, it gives CASSLALFMYESNEQFF.

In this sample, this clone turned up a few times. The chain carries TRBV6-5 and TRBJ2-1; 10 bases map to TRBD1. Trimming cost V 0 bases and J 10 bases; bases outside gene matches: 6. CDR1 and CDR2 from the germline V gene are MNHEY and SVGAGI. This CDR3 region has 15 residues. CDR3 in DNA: TGTGCCAGCAGTTACTCCCATTGGGACAGGGGCGAGCAGTTCTTC. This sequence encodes CASSYSHWDRGEQFF.

CDR3 DNA sequence: TGTGCCAGCAGCCAAGAACCTACCAGGGTGAACACTGAAGCTTTCTTT. This translates into CASSQEPTRVNTEAFF. This rearrangement joins TRBV3-1 (or the pseudogene TRBV3-2) to TRBJ1-1; maybe TRBD1 (5 bases). The germline CDR1 and CDR2 sequences are LGHDT and YNNKEL (reference sequence). The germline V and J ends were trimmed by 0 bases and 0 bases, with 11 bases remaining between them. This CDR3 has 16 residues.

Here the CDR3 reads CASSLVHNEKLFF. In DNA, the CDR3 is TGTGCCAGCAGCTTGGTTCATAATGAAAAACTGTTTTTT. The chain combines TRBV5-4 with TRBJ1-4; no firm D call. The V gene's germline CDR1 is SGHNT and CDR2 YYREEE (reference sequence). V lost 0 bases and J lost 4, with 4 bases in between. This CDR3 has 13 residues.

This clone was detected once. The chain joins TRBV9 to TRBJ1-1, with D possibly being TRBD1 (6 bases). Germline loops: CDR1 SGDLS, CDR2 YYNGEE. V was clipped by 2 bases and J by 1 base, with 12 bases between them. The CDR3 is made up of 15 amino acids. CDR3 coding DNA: TGTGCCAGCAGCGTCATGACAGGTTCGAACACTGAAGCTTTCTTT. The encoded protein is CASSVMTGSNTEAFF. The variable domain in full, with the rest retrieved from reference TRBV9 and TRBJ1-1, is DSGVTQTPKHLITATGQRVTLRCSPRSGDLSVYWYQQSLDQGLQFLIQYYNGEERAKGNILERFSAQQFPDLHSELNLSSLELGDSALYFCASSVMTGSNTEAFFGQGTRLTVV.

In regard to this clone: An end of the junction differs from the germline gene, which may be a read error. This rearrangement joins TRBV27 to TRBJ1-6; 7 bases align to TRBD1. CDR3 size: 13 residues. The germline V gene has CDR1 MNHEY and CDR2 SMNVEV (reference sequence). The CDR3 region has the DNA TGTGCCAGCAGTTTCCCTGGGCAGGGGGTTCTCATTTTT. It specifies CASSFPGQGVLIF.

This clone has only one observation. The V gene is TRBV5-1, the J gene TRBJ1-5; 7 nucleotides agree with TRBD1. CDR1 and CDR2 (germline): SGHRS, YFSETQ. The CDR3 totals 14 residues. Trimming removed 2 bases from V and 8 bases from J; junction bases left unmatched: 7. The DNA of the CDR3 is TGCGCCAGCAGCTTAGGACAGGTGGGCGAGCCCCAGCATTTT. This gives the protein CASSLGQVGEPQHF.

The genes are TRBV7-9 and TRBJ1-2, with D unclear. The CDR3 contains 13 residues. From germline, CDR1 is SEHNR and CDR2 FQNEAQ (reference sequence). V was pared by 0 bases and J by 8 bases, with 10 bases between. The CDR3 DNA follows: TGTGCCAGCAGCTTAGCGTGGGCCGGCGGCTACACCTTC. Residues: CASSLAWAGGYTF.

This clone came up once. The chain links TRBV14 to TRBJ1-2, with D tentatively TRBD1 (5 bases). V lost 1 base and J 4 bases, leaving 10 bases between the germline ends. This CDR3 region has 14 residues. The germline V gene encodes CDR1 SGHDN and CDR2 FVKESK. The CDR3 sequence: CASSQVGDLYGYTF. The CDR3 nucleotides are TGTGCCAGCAGCCAAGTAGGGGATCTCTATGGCTACACCTTC.